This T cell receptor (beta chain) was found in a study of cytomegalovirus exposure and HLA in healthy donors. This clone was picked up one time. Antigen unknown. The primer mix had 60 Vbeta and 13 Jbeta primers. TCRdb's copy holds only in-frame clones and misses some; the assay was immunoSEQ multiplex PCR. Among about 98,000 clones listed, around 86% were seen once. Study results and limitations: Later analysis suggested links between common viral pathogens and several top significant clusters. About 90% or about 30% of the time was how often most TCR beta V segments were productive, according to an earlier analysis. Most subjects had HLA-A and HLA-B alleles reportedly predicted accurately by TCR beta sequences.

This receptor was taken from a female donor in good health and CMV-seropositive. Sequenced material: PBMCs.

CDR3 coding DNA: TGCGCCAGCAGCTCATCGGGGGACAGGGTTATTGGTGATGAGCAGTTCTTC. Protein: CASSSSGDRVIGDEQFF. This chain connects TRBV4-1 to TRBJ2-1, with TRBD1 identical over 9 bases. Germline CDR1 is MGHRA and CDR2 is YSYEKL. The V gene end was trimmed by 5 bases and the J gene end by 8 bases; junction bases not matched to a gene: 16. This CDR3 region has 17 residues.